This T cell receptor (beta chain) was recovered during a study of immune characterization of retroperitoneal liposarcoma. TCRdb recomputed calls from the PCR reads with MiXCR, one row per CDR3 protein. In the table there are some 2,900 distinct CDR3 sequences, around half of which are singletons. CDR3 length equals 13 residues. Germline V CDR1 and CDR2: SGHVS, FNYEAQ. The sample taken for sequencing was tumor tissue. The clonotype was recovered from a male donor with retroperitoneal liposarcoma. The gene calls are TRBV7-6 and TRBJ2-5; TRBD2 might be the D (5 bases). The J call is uncertain, as TRBJ2-1 better fits the DNA end. DNA for the CDR3: TGTGCCAGCAGCTTAAACGGAGGCAATGAGCAGTTCTTC. Translated, it gives CASSLNGGNEQFF.